The 32 T cell receptor beta chains below were found in one sample sequenced in a study of blood T cell repertoires in COVID-19. Data came from immunoSEQ multiplex PCR; TCRdb stores just in-frame clones and leaves some out. The sample shows 110,000 to 150,000 clones, around 82% of them seen only once. The specimen was peripheral blood. These receptors were obtained from a human donor in a cohort sampled during active COVID-19.

V gene TRBV18 combines with J gene TRBJ2-5; 13 bases map to TRBD2. Germline values: CDR1 KGHSH, CDR2 LQKENI. V lost 6 bases, J lost 4 bases, and 8 bases stayed unmatched. The CDR3 consists of 16 residues. The CDR3 sequence: CASSPRTSGGAETQYF. DNA of the CDR3: TGTGCCAGCTCTCCAAGGACTAGCGGGGGTGCAGAGACCCAGTACTTC.

CDR3 nucleotide sequence: TGCGCCAGCAGCTTGGTGGGACAGGCGAGCGAGCAGTACTTC. It translates to CASSLVGQASEQYF. The chain couples TRBV5-1 to TRBJ2-7, with TRBD1 identical over 8 bases. V shed 0 bases, J shed 6 bases, and the junction held 5 bases outside the gene matches. This CDR3 has 14 residues. Germline values: CDR1 SGHRS, CDR2 YFSETQ.

This chain uses TRBV4-2 with TRBJ1-2, with 11 bases matching TRBD1. Unmatched junction bases numbered 5, after V lost 4 bases and J lost 7 bases. CDR1 and CDR2 (germline): LGHNA, YNFKEQ. This CDR3 is built from 14 residues. In DNA form, the CDR3 reads TGTGCCAGCAGCCGCACCGGGACAGGGGGTGGCTACACCTTC. Translation gives CASSRTGTGGGYTF.

The chain employs TRBV28 and TRBJ2-4; no firm D call. Trimming removed 5 bases at V and 9 bases at J, with 11 bases between. This CDR3 region has 12 residues. The germline CDR1 and CDR2 sequences are MDHEN and SYDVKM. CDR3 protein: CASSQAFGIQYF. The CDR3 coding sequence is TGTGCCAGCAGTCAAGCCTTCGGCATTCAGTACTTC.

The gene calls are TRBV19 and TRBJ1-5, with D uncertain. V was cut by 5 bases and J by 1 base, with 9 bases left in between. Germline V gene sequence: CDR1 LNHDA, CDR2 SQIVND (reference sequence). CDR3 size: 14 residues. This chain's CDR3 is CASSSDKSNQPQHF. CDR3 nucleotide sequence: TGTGCCAGTAGTTCCGACAAAAGCAATCAGCCCCAGCATTTT.

This clone was seen more than once but under ten times. This chain connects TRBV2 to TRBJ2-2; tentatively, D is TRBD1 (5 bases). In germline, CDR1 is SNHLY, CDR2 FYNNEI. The CDR3 covers 18 residues. V was cut by 2 bases and J by 1 base, with 17 bases left in between. The CDR3 protein is CASSEWPGIGRNTGELFF. In nucleotides, the CDR3 is TGTGCCAGCAGTGAATGGCCAGGGATTGGCCGGAACACCGGGGAGCTGTTTTTT.

This sequence joins TRBV5-4 and TRBJ1-3; tentatively, D is TRBD1 (5 bases). With 5 bases removed from V and 0 bases from J, the gap between germline ends came to 15 bases. This CDR3 contains 16 residues. Germline V gene data show CDR1 as SGHNT and CDR2 as YYREEE (reference sequence). The CDR3 reads CASSSGIPSSGNTIYF. In DNA form, the CDR3 reads TGTGCCAGCAGTTCAGGGATTCCGAGCTCTGGAAACACCATATATTTT.

V and J are TRBV7-3 and TRBJ2-7; 7 bases line up with TRBD1. Germline V lookup: CDR1 SGHTA, CDR2 FQGTGA. The ends lost 3 bases at V and 9 bases at J; junction bases unmatched: 8. The CDR3 is 13 amino acids. The CDR3, as DNA: TGTGCCAGCAGCTTGTACAGGGGTTCTGGGCAGTACTTC. Protein sequence: CASSLYRGSGQYF.

This rearrangement joins TRBV7-9 to TRBJ2-7; D is possibly TRBD2 (6 bases). Germline CDR1 reads SEHNR; CDR2 reads FQNEAQ (reference sequence). The CDR3 consists of 14 residues. V was trimmed by 5 bases and J by 7 bases, leaving 18 bases between them. The CDR3 protein is CASSTLGGAREQYF. Here the CDR3 DNA reads TGTGCCAGCAGCACTCTCGGAGGGGCGAGGGAGCAGTACTTC.

The rearrangement joins TRBV10-3 to TRBJ1-1; 7 positions agree with TRBD1. Germline loops: CDR1 ENHRY, CDR2 SYGVKD. The CDR3 sequence is 13 residues long. After removal of 7 bases from V and 8 bases from J, the junction contained 10 bases not matched to a gene. CDR3 amino acids: CAITPDRAAEAFF. The CDR3 coding sequence is TGTGCCATCACCCCAGACAGGGCCGCGGAAGCTTTCTTT.

V gene TRBV21-1 combines with J gene TRBJ2-5; TRBD1 reflects the table's D call only, with no check against the DNA. TRBV21-1 is noted as a pseudogene. The CDR3 has 16 amino acids. Here the CDR3 reads CASSKAKGAGPETQYF. In DNA form, the CDR3 reads TGTGCCAGCAGCAAAGCGAAGGGGGCAGGGCCAGAGACCCAGTACTTC.

The J gene is TRBJ1-1, the V gene TRBV12-5; unclear D gene. The CDR3 length is 13 residues. Trimming removed 1 base from V and 10 bases from J, with 13 bases in between. Germline CDR1 and CDR2: LGHNT and FRNRAP. The CDR3 nucleotides read TGTGCTAGTGGTTTGGAGCCCTTGGTCCGAGCTTTCTTT. It specifies CASGLEPLVRAFF.

The rearrangement uses TRBV20-1 and TRBJ1-2; D uncertain. V lost 5 bases, J lost 7 bases, and 11 bases lay in between. This CDR3 region has 11 residues. Per germline, CDR1 DFQATT and CDR2 SNEGSKA (reference sequence). The CDR3 nucleotides are TGCAGTGCTTTCGGGGATCTTGGCTACACCTTC. Protein product: CSAFGDLGYTF.

This clone was seen only once. V is TRBV5-4 and J is TRBJ2-3; 9 bases agree with TRBD1. The CDR3 loop spans 16 amino acids. The V gene end was trimmed by 4 bases and the J gene end by 6 bases; junction bases not matched to a gene: 12. In germline, CDR1 is SGHNT, CDR2 YYREEE (reference sequence). The CDR3 sequence: CASSPTGGEGGDTQYF. CDR3 DNA sequence: TGTGCCAGCAGCCCCACAGGGGGCGAGGGCGGGGATACGCAGTATTTT.

This rearrangement joins TRBV5-1 to TRBJ2-7; a possible D gene is TRBD2 (6 bases). The V gene's germline CDR1 is SGHRS and CDR2 YFSETQ. There are 15 residues in the CDR3. Trimming removed 0 bases at V and 2 bases at J, with 12 bases between. CDR3 DNA: TGCGCCAGCAGCTTGGCCAGTGGGACTGCCTACGAGCAGTACTTC. It codes for CASSLASGTAYEQYF.

The chain uses TRBV14 and TRBJ2-1; tentatively, D is TRBD2 (5 bases). Deletions cut 1 base from V and 9 bases from J, with 16 bases between. The CDR3 covers 15 residues. Per the germline V gene, CDR1 is SGHDN and CDR2 is FVKESK. The chain's CDR3 is CASSQGNAGVGEQFF. The CDR3 region has the DNA TGTGCCAGCAGCCAAGGGAATGCCGGGGTGGGTGAGCAGTTCTTC. Full variable domain (missing parts from reference TRBV14 and TRBJ2-1): EAGVTQFPSHSVIEKGQTVTLRCDPISGHDNLYWYRRVMGKEIKFLLHFVKESKQDESGMPNNRFLAERTGGTYSTLKVQPAELEDSGVYFCASSQGNAGVGEQFFGPGTRLTVL.

This chain links TRBV29-1 with TRBJ2-3, with TRBD2 identical over 10 bases. J gave up 1 base and V 2 bases, and 15 bases lay outside the gene matches. Germline-derived CDR1 and CDR2 are SQVTM and ANQGSEA. The CDR3 extends over 19 amino acids. CDR3 DNA: TGCAGCGTTGAACTAGCGGGGGCTAAGAGTGACGGTGGCACAGATACGCAGTATTTT. The encoded protein is CSVELAGAKSDGGTDTQYF.

This clone was counted a single time. The chain combines TRBV3-1 (or the pseudogene TRBV3-2) with TRBJ2-1, with D uncertain. Germline-derived CDR1 and CDR2 are LGHDT and YNNKEL (reference sequence). Trimming removed 0 bases from V and 7 bases from J, with 22 bases in between. CDR3 size: 18 residues. The CDR3 DNA sequence: TGTGCCAGCAGCCAAGATCGAGGTAAAACCGTAACAATTAATGAGCAGTTCTTC. Translating it yields CASSQDRGKTVTINEQFF.

The chain employs TRBV24-1 and TRBJ1-1; weak D call: TRBD1 (6 bases). V shed 8 bases and J shed 6 bases, with 12 bases lying between them. CDR3 size: 12 residues. The germline V gene has CDR1 KGHDR and CDR2 SFDVKD. In nucleotides, the CDR3 is TGTGCCACCACCCCGACAGGATCTGAAGCTTTCTTT. Its protein is CATTPTGSEAFF.

The CDR3 DNA is TGTGCTAGTGGTGCCCTTTGGACACTCACAGATACGCAGTATTTT. Translation gives CASGALWTLTDTQYF. This chain links TRBV12-5 with TRBJ2-3; D is possibly TRBD1 (5 bases). Germline values: CDR1 LGHNT, CDR2 FRNRAP. CDR3 size: 15 residues. V was pared by 5 bases and J by 2 bases, with 14 bases between.

This clone appeared once. V gene TRBV5-6 combines with J gene TRBJ2-7, with TRBD2 matching 9 bases. The germline V gene has CDR1 SGHDT and CDR2 YYEEEE. After removal of 2 bases from V and 4 bases from J, the junction contained 7 bases not matched to a gene. The CDR3 runs 15 residues. CDR3 nucleotides: TGTGCCAGCAGCTTACTGCAGCGGGGGGCGTACGAGCAGTACTTC. Protein: CASSLLQRGAYEQYF.

V usage is TRBV19 and J usage is TRBJ1-2, with 8 bases aligning to TRBD1. This CDR3 is built from 15 residues. Germline V gene sequence: CDR1 LNHDA, CDR2 SQIVND (reference sequence). V shed 7 bases and J 4 bases; nucleotides not matched to a gene: 11. CDR3 in DNA: TGTGCCAGTACAGGGGGCGAATTGGGCCTCTATGGCTACACCTTC. The encoded protein is CASTGGELGLYGYTF.

The chain employs TRBV12-3 or TRBV12-4 and TRBJ2-6, with D unclear. Trimming pared 7 bases from V and 0 bases from J, leaving 4 bases between. The CDR3 has 13 amino acids. The CDR3 sequence: CASTHSGANVLTF. CDR3 bases: TGTGCCAGCACCCACTCTGGGGCCAACGTCCTGACTTTC.

The chain links TRBV2 to TRBJ2-7; 10 positions agree with TRBD2. The V gene end was trimmed by 6 bases and the J gene end by 5 bases; junction bases not matched to a gene: 10. From germline, CDR1 is SNHLY and CDR2 FYNNEI. The CDR3 covers 15 residues. In nucleotides, the CDR3 is TGTGCCAGCAGATTACTAGCGGGGAAACCCGACGAGCAGTACTTC. Its translation: CASRLLAGKPDEQYF. Drawing the rest from reference TRBV2 and TRBJ2-7, the complete variable domain is EPEVTQTPSHQVTQMGQEVILRCVPISNHLYFYWYRQILGQKVEFLVSFYNNEISEKSEIFDDQFSVERPDGSNFTLKIRSTKLEDSAMYFCASRLLAGKPDEQYFGPGTRLTVT.

This chain connects TRBV5-1 to TRBJ1-4; D is possibly TRBD1 (6 bases). This CDR3 spans 15 amino acids. The germline gives CDR1 SGHRS, CDR2 YFSETQ. V was clipped by 4 bases and J by 5 bases, with 15 bases between them. The CDR3 loop is CASSLKTGLNEKLFF. As DNA, the CDR3 is TGCGCCAGCAGCCTGAAGACAGGTTTGAATGAAAAACTGTTTTTT.

This chain joins TRBV4-2 and TRBJ1-4, with D tentatively TRBD1 (5 bases). The germline V and J ends were trimmed by 7 bases and 8 bases, with 17 bases remaining between them. The CDR3 spans 14 residues. CDR1 is LGHNA and CDR2 is YNFKEQ in the germline V gene. For the CDR3, the DNA is TGTGCCAGCACCTCCCGAGGAGGGGTCGAAAAACTGTTTTTT. Residues: CASTSRGGVEKLFF.

The chain employs TRBV18 and TRBJ1-1; 7 bases are a match to TRBD1. V gave up 4 bases and J gave up 5 bases; unmatched junction bases: 4. The CDR3 has 13 amino acids. Per the germline V gene, CDR1 is KGHSH and CDR2 is LQKENI. The CDR3: CASSQGASTEAFF. The DNA for the CDR3 is TGTGCCAGCTCACAGGGGGCATCGACTGAAGCTTTCTTT.

The V and J genes are TRBV10-3 and TRBJ2-2; D ambiguous. CDR1 is ENHRY, CDR2 SYGVKD, per germline. V was cut by 8 bases and J by 2 bases, with 15 bases left in between. This CDR3 is built from 15 residues. CDR3 DNA: TGTGCCATCTACCTACAGAGTAAAAACACCGGGGAGCTGTTTTTT. It encodes CAIYLQSKNTGELFF.

This clone was counted once. The J gene is TRBJ1-5, the V gene TRBV11-1, with D possibly being TRBD1 (6 bases). CDR3 length equals 13 residues. Per germline, CDR1 SGHAT and CDR2 FQDESV (reference sequence). V lost 3 bases to trimming and J lost 6 bases, with 9 bases between them. The CDR3 DNA is TGTGCCAGCAGCTTCAGGGGCGGTCAGCCCCAGCATTTT. Translated, it gives CASSFRGGQPQHF.

V is TRBV2 and J is TRBJ1-3; D is uncertain. V was trimmed by 8 bases and J by 2 bases, leaving 13 bases between them. Germline V lookup: CDR1 SNHLY, CDR2 FYNNEI. The CDR3 consists of 14 residues. The DNA of the CDR3 is TGTGCCAGCCCGGCGAGGGAAGCTGGAAACACCATATATTTT. Protein: CASPAREAGNTIYF.

This chain joins TRBV24-1 and TRBJ2-1, with D maybe TRBD2 (6 bases). Between the trimmed V and J ends, which lost 4 bases and 5 bases, there was a span of 14 bases. Germline V gene sequence: CDR1 KGHDR, CDR2 SFDVKD. This CDR3 contains 15 residues. The CDR3 bases are TGTGCCACCAGTGACCCCACCCGGACTAACAATGAGCAGTTCTTC. This codes for CATSDPTRTNNEQFF.

This clone was recorded only once. J is TRBJ1-5 and V is TRBV5-1; D uncertain. The CDR3 is 14 amino acids. The germline CDR1 and CDR2 sequences are SGHRS and YFSETQ. V lost 4 bases and J lost 3, with 11 bases in between. This chain's CDR3 is CASSPEGLNQPQHF. The CDR3 bases are TGCGCCAGCAGCCCCGAGGGTCTCAATCAGCCCCAGCATTTT.